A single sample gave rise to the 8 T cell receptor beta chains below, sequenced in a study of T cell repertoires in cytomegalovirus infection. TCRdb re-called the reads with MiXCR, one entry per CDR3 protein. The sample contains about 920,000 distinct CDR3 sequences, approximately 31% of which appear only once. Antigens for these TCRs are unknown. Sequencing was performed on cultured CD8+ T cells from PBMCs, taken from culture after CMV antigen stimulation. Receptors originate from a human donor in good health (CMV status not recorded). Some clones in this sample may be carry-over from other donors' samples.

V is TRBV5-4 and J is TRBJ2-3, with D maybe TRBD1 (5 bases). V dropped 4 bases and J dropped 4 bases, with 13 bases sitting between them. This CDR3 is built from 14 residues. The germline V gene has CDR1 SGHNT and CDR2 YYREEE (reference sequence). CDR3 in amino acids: CASSEDTIPDTQYF. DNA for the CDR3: TGTGCCAGCAGCGAGGACACGATTCCAGATACGCAGTATTTT.

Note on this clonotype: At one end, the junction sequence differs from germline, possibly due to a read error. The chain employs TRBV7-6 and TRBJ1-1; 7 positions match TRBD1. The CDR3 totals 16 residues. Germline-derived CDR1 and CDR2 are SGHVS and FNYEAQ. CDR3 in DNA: TGTGCCAACAGCCCGGGAGGGGGCAATGAGAACACTGAAGCTTTCTTT. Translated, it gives CANSPGGGNENTEAFF. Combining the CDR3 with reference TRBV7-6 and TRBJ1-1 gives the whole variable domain GAGVSQSPRYKVTKRGQDVALRCDPISGHVSLYWYRQALGQGPEFLTYFNYEAQQDKSGLPNDRFSAERPEGSISTLTIQRTEQRDSAMYRCANSPGGGNENTEAFFGQGTRLTVV.

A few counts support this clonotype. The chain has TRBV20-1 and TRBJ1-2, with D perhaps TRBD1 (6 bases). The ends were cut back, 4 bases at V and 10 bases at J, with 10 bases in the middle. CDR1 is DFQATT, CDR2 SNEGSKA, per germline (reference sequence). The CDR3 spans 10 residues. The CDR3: CSANNRDYTF. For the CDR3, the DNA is TGCAGTGCTAACAACAGGGACTACACCTTC.

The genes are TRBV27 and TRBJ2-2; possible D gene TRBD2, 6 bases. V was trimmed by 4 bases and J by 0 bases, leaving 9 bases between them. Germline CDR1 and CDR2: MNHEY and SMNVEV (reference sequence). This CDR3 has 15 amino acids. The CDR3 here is CASSSRLANTGELFF. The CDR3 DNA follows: TGTGCCAGCAGTTCAAGACTAGCGAACACCGGGGAGCTGTTTTTT.

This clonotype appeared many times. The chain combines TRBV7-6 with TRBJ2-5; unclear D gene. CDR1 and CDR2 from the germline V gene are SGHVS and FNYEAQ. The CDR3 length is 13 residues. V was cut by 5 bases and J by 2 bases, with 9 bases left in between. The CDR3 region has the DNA TGTGCCAGCAGCCCCCTCAGTCAAGAGACCCAGTACTTC. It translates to CASSPLSQETQYF.

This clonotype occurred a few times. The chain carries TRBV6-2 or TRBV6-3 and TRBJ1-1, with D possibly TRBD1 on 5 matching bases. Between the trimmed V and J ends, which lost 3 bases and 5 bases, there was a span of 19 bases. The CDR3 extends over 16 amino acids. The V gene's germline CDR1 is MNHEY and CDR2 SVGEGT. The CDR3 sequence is CASSYYNGPRGTEAFF. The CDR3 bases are TGTGCCAGCAGTTATTACAACGGGCCGAGGGGAACTGAAGCTTTCTTT.

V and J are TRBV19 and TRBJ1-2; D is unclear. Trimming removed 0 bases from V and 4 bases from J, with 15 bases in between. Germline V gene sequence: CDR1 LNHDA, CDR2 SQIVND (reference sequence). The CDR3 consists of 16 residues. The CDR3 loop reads CASSIDLAGLFYGYTF. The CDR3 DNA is TGTGCCAGTAGTATAGATCTGGCCGGCCTTTTCTATGGCTACACCTTC.

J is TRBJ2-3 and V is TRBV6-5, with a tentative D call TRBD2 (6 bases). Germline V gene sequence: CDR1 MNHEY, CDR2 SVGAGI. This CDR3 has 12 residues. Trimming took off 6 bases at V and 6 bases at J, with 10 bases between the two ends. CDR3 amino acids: CASRSGLDTQYF. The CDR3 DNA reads TGTGCCAGCAGGTCGGGACTGGATACGCAGTATTTT.